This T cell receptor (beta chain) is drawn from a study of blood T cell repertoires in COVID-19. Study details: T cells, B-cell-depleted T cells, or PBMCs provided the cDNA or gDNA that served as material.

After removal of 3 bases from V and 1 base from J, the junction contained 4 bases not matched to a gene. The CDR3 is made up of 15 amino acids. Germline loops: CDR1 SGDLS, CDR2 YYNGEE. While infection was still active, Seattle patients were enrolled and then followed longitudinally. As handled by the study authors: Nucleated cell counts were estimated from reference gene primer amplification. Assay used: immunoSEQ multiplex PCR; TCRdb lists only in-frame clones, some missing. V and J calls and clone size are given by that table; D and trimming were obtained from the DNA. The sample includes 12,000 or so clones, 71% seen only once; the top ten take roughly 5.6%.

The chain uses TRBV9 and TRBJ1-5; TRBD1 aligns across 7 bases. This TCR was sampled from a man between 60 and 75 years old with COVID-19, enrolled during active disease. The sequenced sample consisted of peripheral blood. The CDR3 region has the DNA TGTGCCAGCAGCGACGGGACAGAGAGCAATCAGCCCCAGCATTTT. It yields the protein CASSDGTESNQPQHF. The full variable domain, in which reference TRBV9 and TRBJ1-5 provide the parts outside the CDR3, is DSGVTQTPKHLITATGQRVTLRCSPRSGDLSVYWYQQSLDQGLQFLIQYYNGEERAKGNILERFSAQQFPDLHSELNLSSLELGDSALYFCASSDGTESNQPQHFGDGTRLSIL.